This T cell receptor (beta chain) was documented in a study of cytomegalovirus exposure and HLA in healthy donors. Study summary: According to later analysis, the same platform produced the roughly 120 validation and approximately 700 first-cohort repertoires. Broader study findings: Most TCR sequences showed up rarely, but some public TCRs showed up in many donors.

About this clone: Its antigen is unidentified.

This table comes from immunoSEQ multiplex PCR, and its TCRdb copy is limited to in-frame clones, with some not included. The sample has some 180,000 clones, approximately 89% seen once. Germline CDR1 is LNHNV and CDR2 is YYDKDF (reference sequence). Trimming cost V 4 bases and J 0 bases, with 7 bases left between them. This CDR3 is built from 14 residues. This TCR was sampled from a man aged 30 to 39 in good health and CMV-seropositive. The sequenced sample consisted of PBMCs. The V call is TRBV15, the J call TRBJ1-5; D unclear. CDR3 in DNA: TGTGCCACCAGCATACGACATAGCAATCAGCCCCAGCATTTT. Encoded protein: CATSIRHSNQPQHF.